Following are 20 T cell receptor beta chains from one sample sequenced in a study of blood T cell repertoires in COVID-19. Here immunoSEQ multiplex PCR was the method, and the copy in TCRdb shows in-frame clones only, minus some. The table includes 120,000 or so clones, 70% to 90% detected once. Sample: peripheral blood. These receptor sequences come from a human donor in a cohort sampled during active COVID-19.

The chain is built from TRBV28 and TRBJ1-5; 7 bases are a match to TRBD1. This CDR3 contains 12 residues. The germline gives CDR1 MDHEN, CDR2 SYDVKM. CDR3 DNA: TGTGCAGAGGGGGCTAGGGATCAGCCCCAGCATTTT. It translates to CAEGARDQPQHF.

The chain joins TRBV11-2 to TRBJ2-1, with TRBD2 identical over 8 bases. Germline CDR1 is SGHAT and CDR2 is FQNNGV. Losses at the gene ends were 0 bases for V and 1 base for J; bases not matched to a gene: 11. The CDR3 extends over 19 amino acids. Written as DNA, the CDR3 is TGTGCCAGCAGCTTAGATGGGAGACTAGCGAGTTTTTCCTACAATGAGCAGTTCTTC. It specifies CASSLDGRLASFSYNEQFF.

The CDR3 DNA is TGTGCCAGCAGTTCCACGGGGTGGACAGGGGGTTCACCCCTCCACTTT. Translated, it gives CASSSTGWTGGSPLHF. The chain carries TRBV28 and TRBJ1-6; 10 bases fit TRBD1. This CDR3 spans 16 amino acids. J was trimmed by 9 bases and V by 4 bases; bases with no gene match: 9. CDR1 and CDR2 (germline): MDHEN, SYDVKM.

This CDR3 reads CASSQVPGTGFTEQYF. DNA of the CDR3: TGTGCCAGCAGCCAAGTTCCCGGGACAGGGTTCACCGAGCAGTACTTC. The chain carries TRBV3-1 (or the pseudogene TRBV3-2) and TRBJ2-7; 9 bases map to TRBD1. J gave up 6 bases and V 1 base, and 10 bases lay outside the gene matches. CDR1 LGHDT and CDR2 YNNKEL come from the germline V gene (reference sequence). This CDR3 region has 16 residues.

On this clone: A read error may produce the germline difference seen at one junction end. The sample contains more than one DNA sequence encoding this CDR3. The chain recombines TRBV27 with TRBJ2-2; the match to TRBD2 covers 7 bases. The CDR3 is 16 amino acids. Germline V lookup: CDR1 MNHEY, CDR2 SMNVEV (reference sequence). The CDR3 region is CASRATGTMTTGELFF. The CDR3 DNA is TGCGCCAGCAGGGCGACCGGGACTATGACCACCGGGGAGCTGTTTTTT.

V gene TRBV10-3 combines with J gene TRBJ2-3; 7 bases line up with TRBD2. The V segment lost 10 bases and the J segment 5 bases; nucleotides outside the gene matches: 12. The V gene's germline CDR1 is ENHRY and CDR2 SYGVKD. The CDR3 covers 14 residues. CDR3 bases: TGTGCCACCACGAGCGGGGTGAGGGAAGATACGCAGTATTTT. Protein product: CATTSGVREDTQYF.

The chain combines TRBV6-1 with TRBJ1-6, with 11 bases fitting TRBD1. V trimming: 5 bases; J trimming: 10 bases; junction bases outside the gene matches: 4. CDR1 is MNHNS and CDR2 is SASEGT in the germline V gene. The CDR3 length is 14 residues. CDR3 bases: TGTGCCAGCAGTCAGGACAGGGGGCCGTCACCCCTCCACTTT. Encoded protein: CASSQDRGPSPLHF.

V and J are TRBV19 and TRBJ1-2, with D possibly matching TRBD1 (6 bases). The CDR3 extends over 13 amino acids. Germline V gene sequence: CDR1 LNHDA, CDR2 SQIVND (reference sequence). V was pared by 2 bases and J by 7 bases, with 11 bases between. This CDR3 reads CASSISGALGYTF. CDR3 in DNA: TGTGCCAGTAGTATATCAGGGGCGCTTGGCTACACCTTC.

The rearrangement uses TRBV7-9 and TRBJ2-7; 7 bases align to TRBD1. Germline V gives CDR1 SEHNR, CDR2 FQNEAQ (reference sequence). The CDR3 is 13 residues long. The V segment lost 2 bases and the J segment 3 bases; nucleotides outside the gene matches: 1. The DNA for the CDR3 is TGTGCCAGCAGCTTAAGGGACAGCTACGAGCAGTACTTC. Protein product: CASSLRDSYEQYF.

V and J are TRBV19 and TRBJ1-4, with TRBD1 matching 7 bases. There are 14 residues in the CDR3. The germline V gene has CDR1 LNHDA and CDR2 SQIVND (reference sequence). V shed 4 bases and J 3 bases; nucleotides not matched to a gene: 2. The CDR3 loop is CASSRTGANEKLFF. The CDR3 bases are TGTGCCAGTAGTAGGACAGGAGCTAATGAAAAACTGTTTTTT. The full variable domain, rest sourced from reference TRBV19 and TRBJ1-4, is DGGITQSPKYLFRKEGQNVTLSCEQNLNHDAMYWYRQDPGQGLRLIYYSQIVNDFQKGDIAEGYSVSREKKESFPLTVTSAQKNPTAFYLCASSRTGANEKLFFGSGTQLSVL.

This clone came up a few times. The V call is TRBV7-9, the J call TRBJ1-6; the match to TRBD1 covers 8 bases. The CDR3 spans 17 residues. J lost 1 base, V lost 5 bases, and 7 bases had no gene match. Per germline, CDR1 SEHNR and CDR2 FQNEAQ (reference sequence). The CDR3 sequence is CASSAPGGASYNSPLHF. The CDR3 nucleotides read TGTGCCAGCAGCGCTCCAGGGGGCGCGTCCTATAATTCACCCCTCCACTTT.

The chain has TRBV7-8 and TRBJ2-7; D possibly corresponds to TRBD2 (6 bases). Germline CDR1 is SGHVS and CDR2 is FQNEAQ. Trimming cost V 5 bases and J 0 bases, with 20 bases left between them. This CDR3 has 17 residues. Here the CDR3 reads CASSARGAGISSYEQYF. The CDR3 nucleotides read TGTGCCAGCAGCGCGAGGGGCGCGGGGATATCCTCCTACGAGCAGTACTTC.

In nucleotides, the CDR3 is TGTGCCAGCAGCTTCCCGGGACAGGGGGCGTATGAGCAGTTCTTC. Amino acids: CASSFPGQGAYEQFF. The gene calls are TRBV11-1 and TRBJ2-1, with 12 bases identical to TRBD1. The CDR3 is 15 residues long. In germline, CDR1 is SGHAT, CDR2 FQDESV (reference sequence). The J segment lost 8 bases and the V segment lost 3 bases, leaving 5 bases of the junction unmatched.

The chain combines TRBV6-1 with TRBJ2-7; a weak D match, TRBD1 (5 bases). CDR1 and CDR2 from the germline V gene are MNHNS and SASEGT. Trimming cost V 3 bases and J 2 bases, with 11 bases left between them. The CDR3 spans 14 residues. In nucleotides, the CDR3 is TGTGCCAGCAGTGACCACAGGTACCCCTACGAGCAGTACTTC. It specifies CASSDHRYPYEQYF.

V is TRBV19 and J is TRBJ1-2; possibly TRBD1 for D (6 bases). The CDR3 sequence is 15 residues long. Germline CDR1 LNHDA, CDR2 SQIVND (reference sequence). The germline V and J ends were trimmed by 5 bases and 1 base, with 14 bases remaining between them. The CDR3 region is CASSSTGRINYGYTF. The CDR3 DNA follows: TGTGCCAGTAGTTCGACAGGAAGAATTAACTATGGCTACACCTTC.

This rearrangement joins TRBV10-2 to TRBJ1-6, with D tentatively TRBD1 (5 bases). CDR3 length: 14 amino acids. Trimming stripped 3 bases from V and 9 bases from J, with 12 bases between. Germline loops: CDR1 WSHSY, CDR2 SAAADI. Here the CDR3 DNA reads TGCGCCAGCAGTGACGAGGGGAGGGGTTCACCCCTCCACTTT. Protein: CASSDEGRGSPLHF.

The CDR3 region is CASAGETNYGYTF. For the CDR3, the DNA is TGTGCCAGCGCGGGCGAGACTAACTATGGCTACACCTTC. V is TRBV9 and J is TRBJ1-2; D is unclear. Deletions cut 7 bases from V and 0 bases from J, with 10 bases between. CDR1 and CDR2 from the germline V gene are SGDLS and YYNGEE. This CDR3 spans 13 amino acids. Full variable domain (missing parts from reference TRBV9 and TRBJ1-2): DSGVTQTPKHLITATGQRVTLRCSPRSGDLSVYWYQQSLDQGLQFLIQYYNGEERAKGNILERFSAQQFPDLHSELNLSSLELGDSALYFCASAGETNYGYTFGSGTRLTVV.

This rearrangement joins TRBV3-1 (or the pseudogene TRBV3-2) to TRBJ2-7, with 8 bases lining up with TRBD1. This CDR3 is built from 17 residues. Germline V gene sequence: CDR1 LGHDT, CDR2 YNNKEL (reference sequence). Trimming at V came to 1 base and at J to 0 bases, leaving 8 bases not matched to a gene. DNA of the CDR3: TGTGCCAGCAGCCAAGTCGCCAGGGGGCCCAGCTCCTACGAGCAGTACTTC. Encoded protein: CASSQVARGPSSYEQYF.

The rearrangement uses TRBV6-5 and TRBJ2-7; tentative D call: TRBD1 (7 bases). CDR1 MNHEY and CDR2 SVGAGI come from the germline V gene. This CDR3 is 14 amino acids long. Trimming shortened V by 4 bases and J by 4 bases, and 14 bases separated the two germline ends. The CDR3 DNA reads as TGTGCCAGCAGTTCCGGACCAGGGGGGTACGAGCAGTACTTC. Protein product: CASSSGPGGYEQYF.

This chain uses TRBV9 with TRBJ2-3; 9 positions match TRBD2. The J segment lost 3 bases and the V segment lost 0 bases, leaving 5 bases of the junction unmatched. The germline CDR1 and CDR2 sequences are SGDLS and YYNGEE. The CDR3 runs to 16 residues. DNA of the CDR3: TGTGCCAGCAGCGTAGGATTAGCGGGAGAGACAGATACGCAGTATTTT. It encodes CASSVGLAGETDTQYF. The full variable domain, completed using reference TRBV9 and TRBJ2-3, is DSGVTQTPKHLITATGQRVTLRCSPRSGDLSVYWYQQSLDQGLQFLIQYYNGEERAKGNILERFSAQQFPDLHSELNLSSLELGDSALYFCASSVGLAGETDTQYFGPGTRLTVL.